What follows are 27 T cell receptor beta chains derived from one specimen sequenced in a study of blood T cells in healthy people across ages (dated by TCRdb to the mid-2010s). Libraries were constructed by 5' RACE. TCRdb shows the sequencer as Illumina HiSeq 2500. A second PCR of about 7 to 12 cycles was run with a J-beta primer mix and a sample-barcoded 5' primer. TCRdb trimmed public reads at Q25 via fastp, called clones via MiXCR and kept in-frame beta chains. Each entry merges the rows of one CDR3 protein and shows their most common DNA and genes. Within this sample are around 1.1 million distinct CDR3 sequences, with around two fifths of them counted one time only. The biggest ten clones account for 13% of the sample. Specimen: blood. Receptors originate from a man aged 18-30 years in good health.

The sample holds one count of this clonotype. CDR3 residues: CASRREKTLNTEAFF. CDR3 in DNA: TGTGCCAGCAGAAGAGAAAAAACCCTGAACACTGAAGCTTTCTTT. V gene TRBV7-2 combines with J gene TRBJ1-1; D uncertain. The CDR3 sequence is 15 residues long. The V gene's germline CDR1 is SGHTA and CDR2 FQGNSA. The V and J ends lost 6 bases and 0 bases respectively, with 14 bases between them.

The J gene is TRBJ1-3, the V gene TRBV4-1; 7 nucleotides agree with TRBD1. From germline, CDR1 is MGHRA and CDR2 YSYEKL. The CDR3 extends over 15 amino acids. After removal of 3 bases from V and 5 bases from J, the junction contained 7 bases not matched to a gene. CDR3 sequence: CASSQPTGRRNTIYF. The CDR3 coding sequence is TGCGCCAGCAGCCAGCCGACAGGGAGGAGAAACACCATATATTTT.

The sample holds one count of this clonotype. The genes are TRBV7-3 and TRBJ2-7; tentative D call: TRBD2 (6 bases). The CDR3 extends over 15 amino acids. The germline V gene has CDR1 SGHTA and CDR2 FQGTGA. Between the trimmed V and J ends, which lost 6 bases and 7 bases, there was a span of 22 bases. The CDR3 protein is CASRTAGGAYNEQYF. The CDR3 DNA follows: TGTGCCAGCAGGACCGCGGGCGGGGCCTACAATGAGCAGTACTTC.

This clonotype was recorded only once. The rearrangement uses TRBV7-2 and TRBJ2-7; D is unresolved. The assigned J gene may be wrong: the sequence end matches TRBJ2-5 better. This CDR3 is built from 14 residues. From germline, CDR1 is SGHTA and CDR2 FQGNSA. The CDR3 sequence is CASSLRGDGETQYF. In DNA, the CDR3 is TGTGCCAGCAGCTTACGTGGGGATGGAGAGACCCAGTACTTC.

There are a few counts of this clonotype. This chain connects TRBV29-1 to TRBJ2-5; TRBD1 is a possible D gene (6 bases). CDR1 is SQVTM and CDR2 is ANQGSEA in the germline V gene. The ends were cut back, 1 base at V and 2 bases at J, with 8 bases in the middle. The CDR3 consists of 13 residues. The CDR3 region is CSVEVGTQETQYF. The CDR3 DNA is TGCAGCGTTGAAGTGGGGACACAAGAGACCCAGTACTTC.

This chain links TRBV5-1 with TRBJ2-3; D remains ambiguous. Germline V CDR1 and CDR2: SGHRS, YFSETQ. V shed 4 bases and J shed 8 bases, with 20 bases lying between them. The CDR3 is 15 amino acids. The CDR3 loop reads CASSRTAAPIGTQYF. The CDR3 DNA reads as TGCGCCAGCAGCCGAACTGCAGCGCCCATTGGTACGCAGTATTTT.

This rearrangement joins TRBV20-1 to TRBJ1-1, with D maybe TRBD1 (6 bases). The V end lost 1 base, the J end lost 0 bases, and 18 bases lay between the germline ends. The CDR3 loop spans 17 amino acids. The germline gives CDR1 DFQATT, CDR2 SNEGSKA (reference sequence). The CDR3 bases are TGCAGTGCTAGAGTATGGGGGCCAGGGACCATGAACACTGAAGCTTTCTTT. Translated, it gives CSARVWGPGTMNTEAFF.

Only one count was recorded for this clonotype. The chain recombines TRBV7-2 with TRBJ1-4; D ambiguous. Germline CDR1 is SGHTA and CDR2 is FQGNSA. The CDR3 sequence is 17 residues long. V dropped 5 bases and J dropped 2 bases, with 18 bases sitting between them. This CDR3 is CASSKNAVAGTNEKLFF. For the CDR3, the DNA is TGTGCCAGCAGCAAAAACGCAGTGGCAGGTACTAATGAAAAACTGTTTTTT.

Worth noting for this clonotype: This sequence may be a read error, since a much larger clone differs from it by one base. The chain links TRBV21-1 to TRBJ2-3; TRBD2 is the table's D call and was not checked against the DNA. TRBV21-1 is marked as a pseudogene. The CDR3 is 20 residues long. CDR3 residues: CASSQREGSLLHRCSATQYF. CDR3 nucleotides: TGTGCCAGCAGCCAACGGGAGGGTTCTCTACTGCACAGATGTTCGGCCACGCAGTATTTT.

The chain uses TRBV6-6 and TRBJ1-2, with 7 bases lining up with TRBD1. The CDR3 has 14 amino acids. Germline V lookup: CDR1 MNHNY, CDR2 SVGAGI (reference sequence). V trimming: 5 bases; J trimming: 3 bases; junction bases outside the gene matches: 6. In nucleotides, the CDR3 is TGTGCCAGCAGTAAACAGGGGCTCGACTATGGCTACACCTTC. Amino acid sequence: CASSKQGLDYGYTF.

This chain links TRBV27 with TRBJ2-2; D gene uncertain. Deletions cut 6 bases from V and 3 bases from J, with 8 bases between. The CDR3 totals 13 residues. CDR1 and CDR2 (germline): MNHEY, SMNVEV (reference sequence). The CDR3 protein is CASRPTYTGELFF. Here the CDR3 DNA reads TGTGCCAGCAGACCGACGTACACCGGGGAGCTGTTTTTT.

This clonotype was counted only a few times. V is TRBV6-6 and J is TRBJ2-7; 9 bases align to TRBD1. Germline V CDR1 and CDR2: MNHNY, SVGAGI (reference sequence). V was clipped by 7 bases and J by 3 bases; unmatched bases: 7. The CDR3 is 14 residues long. The CDR3 nucleotides read TGTGCCAGCACTGCGGACAGGGGTGGCTACGAGCAGTACTTC. This gives the protein CASTADRGGYEQYF.

This chain joins TRBV2 and TRBJ2-3; TRBD2 might be the D (5 bases). From germline, CDR1 is SNHLY and CDR2 FYNNEI. The CDR3 sequence is 17 residues long. V gave up 2 bases and J gave up 9 bases, with 24 bases separating them. The CDR3 protein is CASSERRLAGLPATQYF. In nucleotides, the CDR3 is TGTGCCAGCAGTGAAAGGCGCTTGGCGGGCCTACCAGCGACGCAGTATTTT.

This chain connects TRBV5-1 to TRBJ2-7; 11 bases map to TRBD2. This CDR3 has 18 residues. The V segment lost 3 bases and the J segment 1 base; nucleotides outside the gene matches: 12. The germline gives CDR1 SGHRS, CDR2 YFSETQ. DNA for the CDR3: TGCGCCAGCAGCTCTCACTCTACTAGCGGGAGACCTTCCTACGAGCAGTACTTC. This encodes CASSSHSTSGRPSYEQYF.

The V call is TRBV7-8, the J call TRBJ1-4, with D maybe TRBD1 (6 bases). This CDR3 comprises 15 residues. The ends were cut back, 2 bases at V and 7 bases at J, with 14 bases in the middle. CDR1 is SGHVS, CDR2 FQNEAQ, per germline. The CDR3: CASSLQGGVGEKLFF. In nucleotides, the CDR3 is TGTGCCAGCAGCTTACAAGGGGGGGTCGGTGAAAAACTGTTTTTT.

V and J are TRBV24-1 and TRBJ2-1, with 9 nucleotides matching TRBD2. This CDR3 is built from 13 residues. In germline, CDR1 is KGHDR, CDR2 SFDVKD. Trimming removed 10 bases from V and 4 bases from J; junction bases left unmatched: 4. CDR3: CATAGGIYNEQFF. The CDR3 DNA reads as TGTGCCACTGCGGGGGGGATATACAATGAGCAGTTCTTC.

The chain is built from TRBV27 and TRBJ1-1, with TRBD1 matching 7 bases. This CDR3 spans 14 amino acids. V dropped 0 bases and J dropped 3; count of bases not matched to a gene: 1. CDR1 and CDR2 (germline): MNHEY, SMNVEV (reference sequence). CDR3 loop: CASSLSTGDTEAFF. The CDR3 DNA reads as TGTGCCAGCAGTTTATCTACAGGGGACACTGAAGCTTTCTTT.

This clonotype was counted between two and nine times. CDR3 in amino acids: CSARDERGGQPQHF. Here the CDR3 DNA reads TGCAGTGCTAGAGATGAGAGGGGTGGTCAGCCCCAGCATTTT. This chain links TRBV20-1 with TRBJ1-5; possibly TRBD1 for D (5 bases). Germline V lookup: CDR1 DFQATT, CDR2 SNEGSKA (reference sequence). The CDR3 length is 14 residues. V was shortened by 0 bases and J by 6 bases, with 12 bases between the two germline ends.

This clonotype was seen more than once but under ten times. The V and J genes are TRBV6-6 and TRBJ2-1; possible D gene TRBD2, 5 bases. The CDR3 is made up of 15 amino acids. The V end was cut by 4 bases, the J end by 2 bases, with 12 bases between. The germline CDR1 and CDR2 sequences are MNHNY and SVGAGI (reference sequence). CDR3 nucleotides: TGTGCCAGCAGTTCAGTTCCCGGGGCCTACAATGAGCAGTTCTTC. Amino acids: CASSSVPGAYNEQFF.

The chain is built from TRBV7-9 and TRBJ1-2; 7 positions match TRBD1. With 8 bases clipped from V and 1 base from J, the junction kept 13 bases outside the gene matches. The CDR3 spans 16 residues. CDR1 is SEHNR and CDR2 is FQNEAQ in the germline V gene (reference sequence). The CDR3 DNA sequence: TGTGCCAGCTTCCCGGGACAGCACAACCTTAACTATGGCTACACCTTC. It encodes CASFPGQHNLNYGYTF.

This clonotype was counted a few times. This chain joins TRBV5-1 and TRBJ2-5; 12 bases agree with TRBD2. V shed 2 bases, J shed 1 base, and the junction held 15 bases outside the gene matches. The CDR3 loop spans 20 amino acids. The germline V gene has CDR1 SGHRS and CDR2 YFSETQ. The CDR3 here is CASSFPTSGGPSTFQETQYF. Written as DNA, the CDR3 is TGCGCCAGCAGCTTTCCGACTAGCGGGGGCCCATCAACGTTCCAAGAGACCCAGTACTTC.

The chain joins TRBV4-1 to TRBJ2-6; D is undetermined. The CDR3 spans 9 residues. V lost 1 base to trimming and J lost 18 bases, with 4 bases between them. Germline assignment: CDR1 MGHRA and CDR2 YSYEKL. This CDR3 is CASSQAGTF. In DNA form, the CDR3 reads TGCGCCAGCAGCCAAGCCGGGACTTTC.

This clonotype was observed a handful of times. V is TRBV25-1 and J is TRBJ1-2, with a possible D match to TRBD1 (5 bases). The CDR3 length is 14 residues. The germline gives CDR1 MGHDK, CDR2 SYGVNS. Trimming removed 7 bases from V and 4 bases from J, with 16 bases in between. CDR3 nucleotide sequence: TGTGCCAGCACAGCATCAGGGAAAGTCTATGGCTACACCTTC. As protein: CASTASGKVYGYTF.

This clonotype occurred many times. V is TRBV9 and J is TRBJ2-3; the D gene is possibly TRBD1 (6 bases). The CDR3 spans 14 residues. The V end was cut by 3 bases, the J end by 5 bases, with 13 bases between. Germline CDR1 and CDR2: SGDLS and YYNGEE. CDR3 nucleotide sequence: TGTGCCAGCAGCGGGAGACAGGATAGAGATACGCAGTATTTT. Translating it yields CASSGRQDRDTQYF.

This clonotype was seen ten or more times. The chain employs TRBV11-1 and TRBJ2-3; D is undetermined. Germline V lookup: CDR1 SGHAT, CDR2 FQDESV (reference sequence). This CDR3 spans 13 amino acids. Trimming removed 2 bases at V and 5 bases at J, with 8 bases between. CDR3 amino acids: CASSLSRRDTQYF. The CDR3 coding sequence is TGTGCCAGCAGCTTATCCCGACGAGATACGCAGTATTTT.

The J gene is TRBJ1-3, the V gene TRBV5-6; TRBD1 matches at 9 bases. After removal of 2 bases from V and 9 bases from J, the junction contained 12 bases not matched to a gene. CDR1 SGHDT and CDR2 YYEEEE come from the germline V gene. CDR3 length: 16 amino acids. The CDR3 is CASSFGRPTGGATIYF. In DNA form, the CDR3 reads TGTGCCAGCAGCTTCGGGAGACCCACAGGGGGCGCCACCATATATTTT.

This clonotype was picked up a small number of times. V is TRBV9 and J is TRBJ2-3; 7 nucleotides match TRBD1. V was pared by 4 bases and J by 0 bases, with 2 bases of the junction left unmatched. The CDR3 runs 14 residues. Per germline, CDR1 SGDLS and CDR2 YYNGEE. CDR3: CASSKQGSTDTQYF. The DNA of the CDR3 is TGTGCCAGCAGCAAACAGGGGAGCACAGATACGCAGTATTTT.